This TCR beta chain was recovered during a study of blood T cell repertoires in COVID-19 (dated by TCRdb to between 2020 and 2021). As for the study more broadly: The collaborator samples originated in the United States, Italy and Spain and spanned the acute and convalescent phases of COVID-19. Subjects who had been exposed to COVID-19, were actively infected with it, or had recovered from it provided the deeply sampled blood TCRbeta repertoires that made up the dataset. The repertoires were made available in a free public database intended to serve as a resource for research on the immune response to SARS-CoV-2. Samples were obtained from the ongoing ImmuneRACE study (first 160 participants) and from about 1,300 subjects provided by 6 global collaborators. Nearly every sample came with metadata listing a de-identified subject ID, COVID-19 status, age in years and sex. Where available, HLA class I and class II types were obtained from metadata supplied by the sample provider rather than from assay-based typing. The material from the prospective study consisted of cDNA or gDNA derived from T cells, B-cell-depleted T cells, or PBMCs. The investigation overall reported the following: How much clinical and demographic metadata was included differed by source and by participant, and the metadata was provided uncurated.

Each collaborating institution followed its own protocols to collect whole blood in K2EDTA tubes. For TCRbeta analysis, collaborator samples were shipped as frozen whole blood, as isolated PBMCs, or as DNA extracted from either sample type. TCRbeta CDR3 regions were amplified from genomic DNA by means of the immunoSEQ Assay, a bias-controlled multiplex PCR. As for the authors' bioinformatics: The number of nucleated cells in each sample was estimated by amplification of reference gene primers within the assay. To quantify the absolute abundance of each unique TCRbeta CDR3 rearrangement, sequence reads were collapsed and filtered. For each sample, productive Simpson clonality was calculated as the square root of Simpson's diversity index across productive rearrangements. The table comes from immuneACCESS by way of TCRdb, which keeps in-frame sequences with V and J called. Part of the clones is missing from these tables; in studies checked, under half for an unresolved V gene and the rest for unknown reasons. V and J calls and clone size are those listed in that table; D and trimming were worked out from the DNA. Counted in this sample were 450,000 to 500,000 clones; roughly 85% of them appeared once. The top ten constitute more than 3% of the sample.

In the case of this clone: Its antigen is still unknown. The sample holds no much larger clone one base away, and base qualities are not on file.

Looking up the germline V gene yields CDR1 LGHNA and CDR2 YSLEER. Counted from cysteine to phenylalanine, this CDR3 has 16 amino acids. Only CDR3 DNA remains: 48 bases, in frame from the first base. Here V drops 1 base and J drops 5 bases, and the junction holds 8 bases not matched to any gene. The chain was built from TRBV4-3 and TRBJ2-5; a stretch of 9 junction bases matches TRBD1. The sequenced sample was peripheral blood. This clonotype originated in a human donor in a cohort sampled during active COVID-19. The CDR3 amino acid sequence is: CASSQGETGTGETQYF. Read as DNA, the sequence is TGCGCCAGCAGCCAAGGGGAGACCGGGACAGGGGAGACCCAGTACTTC.